The TCR beta chain described here comes from a study of cytomegalovirus exposure and HLA in healthy donors. Whole-study results and caveats: HLA allele associations emerged for 17,000 or so TCR beta sequences in a later analysis, at 0.05 false discovery rate.

PCR primers comprised 60 Vbeta and 13 Jbeta primers. The repertoire was sequenced with immunoSEQ multiplex PCR; TCRdb's copy has only in-frame clones and lacks some. In the table there are 250,000 or so clones, 70% to 90% of which are singletons. A remark on this clone: The antigen is undetermined.

Looked up from germline, CDR1 is LNHDA and CDR2 is SQIVND (reference sequence). The CDR3 covers 16 residues. Losses at the gene ends were 8 bases for V and 5 bases for J; bases not matched to a gene: 12. The V call is TRBV19, the J call TRBJ2-3; the match to TRBD2 covers 11 bases. The sequence was collected from a woman in her sixties or seventies in good health and CMV-seropositive. Source material: PBMCs. In DNA form, the CDR3 reads TGTGCCAGTCGACCTATAGCGGGAGGGTTGATAGATACGCAGTATTTT. Amino acids: CASRPIAGGLIDTQYF.